This T cell receptor beta chain came from a study of T cells in Graves' hyperthyroidism and ophthalmopathy. Uncontrolled infection, other autoimmune disease, pregnancy or lactation disqualified patients from enrolment. To note about this clonotype: Its matching antigen is unknown.

Study results and caveats: For ophthalmopathy, model prediction preceded onset by a median about 6 months. Within blood appeared most thyroid clonotypes that had expanded above 0.001.

The CDR3 extends over 19 amino acids. Germline lookup yields CDR1 DFQATT and CDR2 SNEGSKA (reference sequence). The V segment lost 1 base and the J segment 5 bases; nucleotides outside the gene matches: 14. Amplified regions were TCR beta CDR3 sequences from RNA transcripts. A first-round RT-PCR of the TCR CDR3 used the HTBI primer set. TCRdb reprocessed the multiplex PCR reads via MiXCR and lists one record per CDR3 protein. The data show about 350,000 distinct CDR3 sequences, approximately 15% seen once. This TCR derives from a woman in her twenties or thirties with Graves' hyperthyroidism. Sequencing was performed on blood. This sequence joins TRBV20-1 and TRBJ1-6; 10 bases match TRBD1. Here the CDR3 reads CSARAPGTGAGVNNSPLHF. The CDR3 bases are TGCAGTGCTAGAGCGCCCGGGACAGGGGCTGGGGTAAATAATTCACCCCTCCACTTT.